This T cell receptor (beta chain) was obtained from a study of blood T cell repertoires in COVID-19. Losses at the gene ends were 3 bases for V and 0 bases for J; bases not matched to a gene: 11. CDR1 and CDR2 from the germline V gene are KGHSH and LQKENI. This CDR3 contains 18 residues. Only in-frame clones appear in the TCRdb table, and some are missing; sequencing was by immunoSEQ multiplex PCR. The sample has some 420,000 clones; approximately 90% are singletons. The receptor was isolated from a young man who had recovered from COVID-19. The chain joins TRBV18 to TRBJ1-2, with 9 bases identical to TRBD1. Sequences were obtained from PBMCs or T cells enriched from blood (not recorded which). For the CDR3, the DNA is TGTGCCAGCTCACCTCTATTAGATGGGACAGGGACTAACTATGGCTACACCTTC. Its protein product is CASSPLLDGTGTNYGYTF.